This entry lists 9 T cell receptor beta chains sequenced from one sample in a study of Graves' ophthalmopathy and Graves' hyperthyroidism. RNA served as the template for amplifying TCR beta CDR3 regions. First-round RT-PCR relied on HTBI primers, and a second-round multiplex PCR came next. TCRdb redid the calling of the multiplex PCR reads with MiXCR, one entry per CDR3 protein. The sample lists about 380,000 distinct CDR3 sequences; roughly 14% were seen once. What was sequenced was peripheral blood. All receptors derive from a woman aged 18 to 35 with stable Graves' hyperthyroidism.

This clonotype was counted ten times or more. The chain carries TRBV2 and TRBJ2-7; TRBD1 matches at 8 bases. Trimming removed 8 bases from V and 2 bases from J; junction bases left unmatched: 8. Germline loops: CDR1 SNHLY, CDR2 FYNNEI. The CDR3 extends over 14 amino acids. CDR3 region: CASDRDRMTYEQYF. In DNA form, the CDR3 reads TGTGCCAGCGACCGGGACAGGATGACCTACGAGCAGTACTTC.

This clonotype was detected many times. The chain combines TRBV2 with TRBJ1-1; TRBD1 is a possible D gene (5 bases). Germline V CDR1 and CDR2: SNHLY, FYNNEI. There are 15 residues in the CDR3. Trimming shortened V by 8 bases and J by 1 base, and 17 bases separated the two germline ends. The CDR3 sequence is CASHFDRRRNTEAFF. CDR3 coding DNA: TGTGCCAGCCACTTCGACAGACGAAGGAACACTGAAGCTTTCTTT.

The chain recombines TRBV19 with TRBJ1-1, with D possibly matching TRBD1 (5 bases). Germline V gene lookup returns CDR1 LNHDA and CDR2 SQIVND (reference sequence). Trimming removed 6 bases at V and 9 bases at J, with 20 bases between. The CDR3 spans 14 residues. In DNA form, the CDR3 reads TGTGCCAGTAGCGTTCCGGACAACCCCCTTAAAGCTTTCTTT. Protein: CASSVPDNPLKAFF.

This clonotype was observed at least ten times. The J gene is TRBJ1-2, the V gene TRBV12-3 or TRBV12-4; no clear D gene. V was trimmed by 5 bases and J by 4 bases, leaving 5 bases between them. This CDR3 is built from 11 residues. The CDR3 nucleotides are TGTGCCAGCAGTGGGGTCTATGGCTACACCTTC. This translates into CASSGVYGYTF.

Ten or more counts support this clonotype. The chain carries TRBV6-1 and TRBJ2-7; TRBD2 matches at 7 bases. The V gene's germline CDR1 is MNHNS and CDR2 SASEGT. The V segment lost 6 bases and the J segment 4 bases; nucleotides outside the gene matches: 3. The CDR3 spans 12 residues. The CDR3 is CASSWGGYEQYF. Written as DNA, the CDR3 is TGTGCCAGCAGCTGGGGGGGATACGAGCAGTACTTC.

This clonotype was detected a few times. V gene TRBV7-9 combines with J gene TRBJ1-5; D not certain. The CDR3 is 14 residues long. V lost 3 bases, J lost 1 base, and 7 bases lay in between. Germline V lookup: CDR1 SEHNR, CDR2 FQNEAQ (reference sequence). In DNA, the CDR3 is TGTGCCAGCAGCTTTACAGAGAGCAATCAGCCCCAGCATTTT. This sequence encodes CASSFTESNQPQHF.

V is TRBV28 and J is TRBJ1-1; D remains ambiguous. The V gene's germline CDR1 is MDHEN and CDR2 SYDVKM. V shed 4 bases and J shed 6 bases, with 24 bases lying between them. This CDR3 is 17 amino acids long. The DNA of the CDR3 is TGTGCCAGCAGTTCCTCTTGGACCACGATGATAGAGGCTGAAGCTTTCTTT. Protein sequence: CASSSSWTTMIEAEAFF.

V usage is TRBV5-5 and J usage is TRBJ1-5, with D unclear. Trimming removed 0 bases at V and 0 bases at J, with 10 bases between. Germline lookup yields CDR1 SGHKS and CDR2 YYEKEE (reference sequence). This CDR3 spans 16 amino acids. The CDR3 here is CASSLGHRASNQPQHF. CDR3 bases: TGTGCCAGCAGCTTGGGGCACAGAGCTAGCAATCAGCCCCAGCATTTT. Supplemented by reference TRBV5-5 and TRBJ1-5, the full variable domain reads DAGVTQSPTHLIKTRGQQVTLRCSPISGHKSVSWYQQVLGQGPQFIFQYYEKEERGRGNFPDRFSARQFPNYSSELNVNALLLGDSALYLCASSLGHRASNQPQHFGDGTRLSIL.

This rearrangement joins TRBV27 to TRBJ2-5, with 12 bases fitting TRBD2. CDR3 size: 13 residues. After removal of 8 bases from V and 4 bases from J, the junction contained 2 bases not matched to a gene. CDR1 is MNHEY, CDR2 SMNVEV, per germline (reference sequence). CDR3 residues: CASGGLAGETQYF. In DNA form, the CDR3 reads TGTGCCAGCGGGGGACTAGCGGGAGAGACCCAGTACTTC.